These 15 T cell receptor beta chains share one sample of origin, sequenced in a study of CD8 T cells in Susac syndrome. Reverse transcription of 0.5 to 1 ug RNA was performed with random hexamers. TCRdb processed the immunoSEQ multiplex PCR reads anew with MiXCR; each CDR3 protein has one entry. The table shows 250,000 to 300,000 distinct CDR3 sequences, with around nine tenths occurring only once. Sample: CD8+ T cells from PBMCs. These TCRs come from a human donor with multiple sclerosis.

The chain combines TRBV7-3 with TRBJ2-7, with TRBD1 matching over 8 bases. The junction had 5 bases not matched to a gene; V was cut back by 5 bases and J by 2 bases. The CDR3 is 14 amino acids. Germline V lookup: CDR1 SGHTA, CDR2 FQGTGA. DNA of the CDR3: TGTGCCAGCAGCCTCATGACAGGGGCCTACGAGCAGTACTTC. It translates to CASSLMTGAYEQYF.

The rearrangement joins TRBV12-3 or TRBV12-4 to TRBJ1-5, with D possibly TRBD1 on 6 matching bases. There are 15 residues in the CDR3. V was clipped by 5 bases and J by 4 bases, with 15 bases between them. CDR3 protein: CASSPIPQGNQPQHF. As DNA, the CDR3 is TGTGCCAGCAGTCCGATACCACAGGGAAATCAGCCCCAGCATTTT.

The genes are TRBV27 and TRBJ1-5; 9 nucleotides align to TRBD1. V lost 6 bases to trimming and J lost 2 bases; unmatched junction nucleotides: 11. This CDR3 has 17 residues. Germline V lookup: CDR1 MNHEY, CDR2 SMNVEV (reference sequence). The CDR3 nucleotides read TGTGCCAGCAGCCCGGGACAGGGTGGGGTACGCAATCAGCCCCAGCATTTT. This sequence encodes CASSPGQGGVRNQPQHF.

This clonotype was seen only once. The chain recombines TRBV4-3 with TRBJ2-3; tentative D call: TRBD2 (5 bases). Germline V gene sequence: CDR1 LGHNA, CDR2 YSLEER. The CDR3 covers 14 residues. V dropped 0 bases and J dropped 5 bases, with 9 bases sitting between them. CDR3 region: CASSQDRGVDTQYF. For the CDR3, the DNA is TGCGCCAGCAGCCAAGATCGGGGTGTAGATACGCAGTATTTT.

This clonotype was observed a single time. The J gene is TRBJ1-2, the V gene TRBV29-1, with D hard to call. Deletions cut 7 bases from V and 3 bases from J, with 9 bases between. The CDR3 loop spans 11 amino acids. The germline gives CDR1 SQVTM, CDR2 ANQGSEA. The CDR3 here is CSAATDYGYTF. The CDR3 bases are TGCAGCGCTGCGACGGACTATGGCTACACCTTC.

This clonotype was detected only once. The chain employs TRBV18 and TRBJ1-1, with D tentatively TRBD1 (6 bases). Deletions cut 3 bases from V and 5 bases from J, with 13 bases between. Germline V gene data show CDR1 as KGHSH and CDR2 as LQKENI. This CDR3 comprises 14 residues. This chain's CDR3 is CASSPGRGGTEAFF. DNA for the CDR3: TGTGCCAGCTCACCCGGGAGGGGGGGGACTGAAGCTTTCTTT. The full variable domain, its missing parts supplied by reference TRBV18 and TRBJ1-1, is NAGVMQNPRHLVRRRGQEARLRCSPMKGHSHVYWYRQLPEEGLKFMVYLQKENIIDESGMPKERFSAEFPKEGPSILRIQQVVRGDSAAYFCASSPGRGGTEAFFGQGTRLTVV.

The table lists this clonotype with a count of one. This chain links TRBV29-1 with TRBJ2-2; weak D call: TRBD2 (6 bases). V was clipped by 6 bases and J by 6 bases, with 8 bases between them. The CDR3 is made up of 11 amino acids. Germline V CDR1 and CDR2: SQVTM, ANQGSEA. The CDR3 DNA reads TGCAGCGTAGGGAGGTCCGGGGAGCTGTTTTTT. Residues: CSVGRSGELFF.

This chain links TRBV27 with TRBJ2-2; D assignment may be TRBD1 or TRBD2 (5 bases each). The CDR3 contains 16 residues. Germline V gives CDR1 MNHEY, CDR2 SMNVEV (reference sequence). Trimming removed 6 bases from V and 3 bases from J, with 17 bases in between. CDR3 sequence: CASRDTPGRDTGELFF. DNA of the CDR3: TGTGCCAGCAGAGACACCCCGGGACGAGACACCGGGGAGCTGTTTTTT.

In its sample, this clonotype was seen once. The chain carries TRBV6-5 and TRBJ2-5; 9 nucleotides match TRBD1. J gave up 5 bases and V 5 bases, and 12 bases lay outside the gene matches. The CDR3 is 16 amino acids. In germline, CDR1 is MNHEY, CDR2 SVGAGI. The CDR3 region has the DNA TGTGCCAGCAGTAACTTCGCGAGAGGGACAGGGGAGACCCAGTACTTC. Translation gives CASSNFARGTGETQYF.

The chain couples TRBV20-1 to TRBJ2-1; 9 bases match TRBD2. This CDR3 spans 19 amino acids. Germline CDR1 and CDR2: DFQATT and SNEGSKA (reference sequence). V gave up 0 bases and J gave up 5 bases; unmatched junction bases: 17. This CDR3 reads CSAREFGTSWDRFDNEQFF. CDR3 DNA: TGCAGTGCTAGAGAATTTGGGACTAGCTGGGACCGGTTCGACAATGAGCAGTTCTTC.

The chain is built from TRBV7-3 and TRBJ2-1; no clear D gene. The V gene lost 8 bases and the J gene lost 5 bases, with 13 bases spanning the gap. Germline assignment: CDR1 SGHTA and CDR2 FQGTGA. The CDR3 has 13 amino acids. CDR3 sequence: CASPRPGHNEQFF. CDR3 DNA: TGTGCCAGCCCACGTCCTGGTCACAATGAGCAGTTCTTC.

The J gene is TRBJ2-1, the V gene TRBV30; D gene uncertain. Per the germline V gene, CDR1 is GTSNPN and CDR2 is SVGIG (reference sequence). This CDR3 has 14 residues. V lost 7 bases and J 7 bases, leaving 20 bases between the germline ends. In DNA, the CDR3 is TGTGCCTTCCACTTCCTAGAGACGAAAAATGAGCAGTTCTTC. This codes for CAFHFLETKNEQFF.

This rearrangement joins TRBV4-3 to TRBJ2-1, with no clear D. V was cut by 0 bases and J by 6 bases, with 6 bases left in between. The CDR3 length is 13 residues. Germline V CDR1 and CDR2: LGHNA, YSLEER. The CDR3 DNA is TGCGCCAGCAGCCAAGATGTTAGCAATGAGCAGTTCTTC. This encodes CASSQDVSNEQFF.

The chain is built from TRBV6-4 and TRBJ2-3; D may be TRBD2 (6 bases). This CDR3 spans 15 amino acids. Trimming pared 0 bases from V and 4 bases from J, leaving 11 bases between. Germline CDR1 MRHNA, CDR2 SNTAGT. The CDR3 here is CASSDSNLASDTQYF. In nucleotides, the CDR3 is TGTGCCAGCAGTGACTCGAATCTAGCGTCAGATACGCAGTATTTT.

The chain links TRBV7-9 to TRBJ2-7; D is ambiguous. Germline V gene data show CDR1 as SEHNR and CDR2 as FQNEAQ (reference sequence). V was cut by 5 bases and J by 3 bases, with 11 bases left in between. The CDR3 covers 13 residues. CDR3 loop: CASSPSRYYEQYF. CDR3 bases: TGTGCCAGCAGCCCATCGCGTTACTACGAGCAGTACTTC.